The text below deals with one TCR beta chain. The data were taken from a study of T cells after yellow fever vaccination. The CDR3 loop spans 13 amino acids. Per germline, CDR1 PRHDT and CDR2 FYEKMQ (reference sequence). V was cut by 5 bases and J by 8 bases, with 16 bases left in between. TCR cDNA was made by 5'RACE template switching, adding a universal primer site and UMIs. TCRdb independently ran MiXCR on the 5' RACE reads; one entry per CDR3 protein. The sample has about 120,000 distinct CDR3 sequences, over 12% seen once. The sequence was collected from a man aged 18-30 years who received the YFV17D yellow fever vaccine. The J gene is TRBJ2-7, the V gene TRBV13; D remains ambiguous. The input for sequencing was CD8+ T cells sorted from PBMCs, taken 5 days after the yellow fever booster vaccination. The DNA for the CDR3 is TGTGCCAGCAGCCCGCCCGGTAGCTCACAGCAGTACTTC. Protein product: CASSPPGSSQQYF.